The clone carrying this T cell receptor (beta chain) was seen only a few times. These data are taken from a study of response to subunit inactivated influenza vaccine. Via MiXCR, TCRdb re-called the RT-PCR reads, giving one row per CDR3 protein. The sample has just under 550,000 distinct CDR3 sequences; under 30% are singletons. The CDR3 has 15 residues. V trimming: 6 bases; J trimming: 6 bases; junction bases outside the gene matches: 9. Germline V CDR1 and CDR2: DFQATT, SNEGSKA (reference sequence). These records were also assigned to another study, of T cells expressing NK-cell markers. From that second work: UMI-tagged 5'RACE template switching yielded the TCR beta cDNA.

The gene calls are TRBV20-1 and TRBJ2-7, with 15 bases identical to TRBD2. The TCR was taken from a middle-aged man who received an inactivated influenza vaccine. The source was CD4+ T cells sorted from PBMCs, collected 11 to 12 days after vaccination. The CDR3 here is CSADPRTSGRVEQYF. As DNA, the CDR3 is TGCAGTGCCGACCCCCGGACTAGCGGGAGGGTCGAGCAGTACTTC.